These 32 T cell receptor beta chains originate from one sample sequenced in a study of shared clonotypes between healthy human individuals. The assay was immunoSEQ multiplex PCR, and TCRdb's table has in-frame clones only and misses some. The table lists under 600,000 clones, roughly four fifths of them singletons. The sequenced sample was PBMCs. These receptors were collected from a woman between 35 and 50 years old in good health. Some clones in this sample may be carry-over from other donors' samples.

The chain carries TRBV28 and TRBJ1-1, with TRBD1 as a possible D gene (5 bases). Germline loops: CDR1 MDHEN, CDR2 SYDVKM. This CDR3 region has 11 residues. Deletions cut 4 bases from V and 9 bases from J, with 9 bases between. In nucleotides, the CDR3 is TGTGCCAGCAGTTCCAGGGTAAAAGCTTTCTTT. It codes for CASSSRVKAFF.

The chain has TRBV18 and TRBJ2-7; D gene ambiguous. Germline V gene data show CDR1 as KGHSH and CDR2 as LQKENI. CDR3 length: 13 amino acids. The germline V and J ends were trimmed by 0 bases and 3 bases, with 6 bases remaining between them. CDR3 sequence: CASSPPLDYEQYF. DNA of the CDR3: TGTGCCAGCTCACCACCGCTAGACTACGAGCAGTACTTC.

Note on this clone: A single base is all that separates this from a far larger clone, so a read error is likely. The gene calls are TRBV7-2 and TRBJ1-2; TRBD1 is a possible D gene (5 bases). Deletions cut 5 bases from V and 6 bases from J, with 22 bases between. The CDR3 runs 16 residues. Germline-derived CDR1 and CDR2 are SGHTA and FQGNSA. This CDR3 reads CASSRFTPRQGDGYTF. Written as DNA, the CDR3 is TGTGCCAGCAGCCGATTTACCCCCAGGCAGGGAGATGGCTACACCTTC.

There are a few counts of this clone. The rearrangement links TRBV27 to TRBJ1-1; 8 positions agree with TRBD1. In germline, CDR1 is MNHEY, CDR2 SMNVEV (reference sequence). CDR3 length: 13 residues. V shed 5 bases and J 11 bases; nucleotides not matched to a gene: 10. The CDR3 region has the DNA TGTGCCAGCAGTCGGACAGGGCGCCCCGGGGCTTTCTTT. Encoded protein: CASSRTGRPGAFF.

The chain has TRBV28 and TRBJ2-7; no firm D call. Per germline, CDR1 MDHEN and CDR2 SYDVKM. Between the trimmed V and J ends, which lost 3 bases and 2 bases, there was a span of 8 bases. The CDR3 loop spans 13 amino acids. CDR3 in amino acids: CASSFTGPYEQYF. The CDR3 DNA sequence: TGTGCCAGCAGTTTTACGGGCCCCTACGAGCAGTACTTC.

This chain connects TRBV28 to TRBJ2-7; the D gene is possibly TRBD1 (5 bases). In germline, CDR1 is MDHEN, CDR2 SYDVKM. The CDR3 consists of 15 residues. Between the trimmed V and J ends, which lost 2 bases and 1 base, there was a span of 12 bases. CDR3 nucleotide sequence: TGTGCCAGCAGTTTAGGGCCAGGGCGATCCTACGAGCAGTACTTC. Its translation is CASSLGPGRSYEQYF. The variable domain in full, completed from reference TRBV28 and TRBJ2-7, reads DVKVTQSSRYLVKRTGEKVFLECVQDMDHENMFWYRQDPGLGLRLIYFSYDVKMKEKGDIPEGYSVSREKKERFSLILESASTNQTSMYLCASSLGPGRSYEQYFGPGTRLTVT.

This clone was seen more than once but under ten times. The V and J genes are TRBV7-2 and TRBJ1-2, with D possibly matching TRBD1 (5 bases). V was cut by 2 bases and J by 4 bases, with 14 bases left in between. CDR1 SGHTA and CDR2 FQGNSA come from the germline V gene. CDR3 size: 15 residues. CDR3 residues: CASSLPRRGGYGYTF. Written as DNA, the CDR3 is TGTGCCAGCAGCTTACCCCGGCGGGGGGGCTATGGCTACACCTTC.

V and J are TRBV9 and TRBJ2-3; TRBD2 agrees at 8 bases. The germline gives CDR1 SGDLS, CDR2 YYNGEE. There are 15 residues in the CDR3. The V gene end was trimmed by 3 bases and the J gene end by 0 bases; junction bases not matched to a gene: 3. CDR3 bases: TGTGCCAGCAGCGAACTAGCGGCAAGCACAGATACGCAGTATTTT. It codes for CASSELAASTDTQYF. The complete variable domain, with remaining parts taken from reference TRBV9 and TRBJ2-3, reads DSGVTQTPKHLITATGQRVTLRCSPRSGDLSVYWYQQSLDQGLQFLIQYYNGEERAKGNILERFSAQQFPDLHSELNLSSLELGDSALYFCASSELAASTDTQYFGPGTRLTVL.

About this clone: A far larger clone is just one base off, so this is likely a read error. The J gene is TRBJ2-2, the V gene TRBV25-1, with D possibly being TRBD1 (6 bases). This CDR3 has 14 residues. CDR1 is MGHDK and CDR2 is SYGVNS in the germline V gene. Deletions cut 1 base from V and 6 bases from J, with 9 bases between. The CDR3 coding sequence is TGTGCCAGCAGTGAATGTGAGGGGGCCGGGGAGCTGTTTTTT. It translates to CASSECEGAGELFF.

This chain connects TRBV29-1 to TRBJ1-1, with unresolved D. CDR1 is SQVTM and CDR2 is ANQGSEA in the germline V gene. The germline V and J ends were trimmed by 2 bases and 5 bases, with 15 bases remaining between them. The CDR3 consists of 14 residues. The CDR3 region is CSVEITQAGTEAFF. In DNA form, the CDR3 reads TGCAGCGTTGAAATCACTCAGGCTGGGACTGAAGCTTTCTTT.

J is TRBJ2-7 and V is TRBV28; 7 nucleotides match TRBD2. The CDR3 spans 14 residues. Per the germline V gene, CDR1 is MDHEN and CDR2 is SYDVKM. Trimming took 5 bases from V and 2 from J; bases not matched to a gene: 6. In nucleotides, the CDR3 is TGTGCCAGCAGTCCCTCAGCGGGAACCTACGAGCAGTACTTC. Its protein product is CASSPSAGTYEQYF.

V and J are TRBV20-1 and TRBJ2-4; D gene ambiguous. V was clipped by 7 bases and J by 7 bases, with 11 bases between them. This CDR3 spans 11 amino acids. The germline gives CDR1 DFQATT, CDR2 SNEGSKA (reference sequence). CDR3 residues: CSVQVVNIQYF. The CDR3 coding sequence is TGCAGTGTCCAAGTTGTGAACATTCAGTACTTC.

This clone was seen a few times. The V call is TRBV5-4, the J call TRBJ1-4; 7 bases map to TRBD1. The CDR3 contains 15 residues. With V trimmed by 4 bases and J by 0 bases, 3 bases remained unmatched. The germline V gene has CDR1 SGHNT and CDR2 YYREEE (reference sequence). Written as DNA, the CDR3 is TGTGCCAGCAGCAGGGACAGCACAACTAATGAAAAACTGTTTTTT. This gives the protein CASSRDSTTNEKLFF. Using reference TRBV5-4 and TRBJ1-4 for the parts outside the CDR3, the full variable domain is ETGVTQSPTHLIKTRGQQVTLRCSSQSGHNTVSWYQQALGQGPQFIFQYYREEENGRGNFPPRFSGLQFPNYSSELNVNALELDDSALYLCASSRDSTTNEKLFFGSGTQLSVL.

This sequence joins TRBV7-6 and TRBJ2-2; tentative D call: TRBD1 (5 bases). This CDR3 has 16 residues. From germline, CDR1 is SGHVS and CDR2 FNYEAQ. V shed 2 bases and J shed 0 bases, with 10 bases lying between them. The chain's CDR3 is CASSLQQAANTGELFF. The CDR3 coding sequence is TGTGCCAGCAGCTTACAACAGGCCGCGAACACCGGGGAGCTGTTTTTT.

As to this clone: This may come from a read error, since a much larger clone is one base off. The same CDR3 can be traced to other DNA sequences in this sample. CDR3 residues: CASSQEAGGDYEQYF. The CDR3 nucleotides read TGCGCCAGCAGCCAGGAAGCGGGAGGGGACTATGAGCAGTACTTC. This chain uses TRBV4-1 with TRBJ2-7; 10 positions agree with TRBD2. The CDR3 consists of 15 residues. Germline V gene lookup returns CDR1 MGHRA and CDR2 YSYEKL. The ends lost 3 bases at V and 7 bases at J; junction bases unmatched: 9.

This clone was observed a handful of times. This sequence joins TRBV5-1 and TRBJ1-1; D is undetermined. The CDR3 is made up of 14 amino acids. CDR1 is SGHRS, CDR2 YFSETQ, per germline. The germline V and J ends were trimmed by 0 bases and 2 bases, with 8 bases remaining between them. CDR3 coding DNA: TGCGCCAGCAGCTTGGCGTCAGCCAACACTGAAGCTTTCTTT. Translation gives CASSLASANTEAFF.

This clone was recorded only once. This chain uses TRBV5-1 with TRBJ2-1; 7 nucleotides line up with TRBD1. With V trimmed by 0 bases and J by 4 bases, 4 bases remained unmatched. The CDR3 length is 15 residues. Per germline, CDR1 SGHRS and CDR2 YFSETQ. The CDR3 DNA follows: TGCGCCAGCAGCTTGGAGGGACAGACTTACAATGAGCAGTTCTTC. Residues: CASSLEGQTYNEQFF. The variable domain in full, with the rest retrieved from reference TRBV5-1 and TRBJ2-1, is KAGVTQTPRYLIKTRGQQVTLSCSPISGHRSVSWYQQTPGQGLQFLFEYFSETQRNKGNFPGRFSGRQFSNSRSEMNVSTLELGDSALYLCASSLEGQTYNEQFFGPGTRLTVL.

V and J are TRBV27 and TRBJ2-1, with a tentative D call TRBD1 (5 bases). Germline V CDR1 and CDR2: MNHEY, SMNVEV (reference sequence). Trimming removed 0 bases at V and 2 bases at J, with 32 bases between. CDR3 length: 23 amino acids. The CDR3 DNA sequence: TGTGCCAGCAGTTTATCGGTTTACAGGTTTGGTCCCCGGGCTAGTTCCACCTACAATGAGCAGTTCTTC. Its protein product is CASSLSVYRFGPRASSTYNEQFF.

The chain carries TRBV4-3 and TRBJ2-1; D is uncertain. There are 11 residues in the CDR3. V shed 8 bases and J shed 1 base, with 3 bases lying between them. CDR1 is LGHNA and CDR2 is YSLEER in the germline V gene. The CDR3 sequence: CASGSYNEQFF. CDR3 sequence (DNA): TGCGCCAGCGGATCCTACAATGAGCAGTTCTTC.

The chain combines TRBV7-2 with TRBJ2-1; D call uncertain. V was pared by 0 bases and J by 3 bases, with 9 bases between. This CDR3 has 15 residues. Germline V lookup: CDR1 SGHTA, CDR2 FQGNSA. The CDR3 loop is CASSLARGDYNEQFF. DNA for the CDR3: TGTGCCAGCAGCTTAGCGCGCGGCGACTACAATGAGCAGTTCTTC. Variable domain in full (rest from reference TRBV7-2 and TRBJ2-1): GAGVSQSPSNKVTEKGKDVELRCDPISGHTALYWYRQSLGQGLEFLIYFQGNSAPDKSGLPSDRFSAERTGGSVSTLTIQRTQQEDSAVYLCASSLARGDYNEQFFGPGTRLTVL.

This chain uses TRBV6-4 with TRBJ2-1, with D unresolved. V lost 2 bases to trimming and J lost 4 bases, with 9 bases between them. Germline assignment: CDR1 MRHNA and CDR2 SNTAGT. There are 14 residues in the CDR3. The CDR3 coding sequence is TGTGCCAGCAGTGACCCCCCCCAGTACAATGAGCAGTTCTTC. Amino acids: CASSDPPQYNEQFF.

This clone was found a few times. The CDR3 here is CASSILAGAKNTEAFF. The CDR3 nucleotides read TGTGCCAGTAGTATATTAGCGGGAGCCAAGAACACTGAAGCTTTCTTT. The chain carries TRBV19 and TRBJ1-1, with D unresolved. V was cut by 2 bases and J by 1 base, with 14 bases left in between. The germline CDR1 and CDR2 sequences are LNHDA and SQIVND (reference sequence). The CDR3 is 16 amino acids.

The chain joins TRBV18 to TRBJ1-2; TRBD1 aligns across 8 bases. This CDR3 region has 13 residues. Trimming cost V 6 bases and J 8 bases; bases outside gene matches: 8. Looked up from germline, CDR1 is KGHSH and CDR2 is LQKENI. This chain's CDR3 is CASSDRVGSGYTF. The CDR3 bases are TGTGCCAGCTCGGACAGGGTGGGTAGCGGCTACACCTTC. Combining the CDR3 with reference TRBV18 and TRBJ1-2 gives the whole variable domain NAGVMQNPRHLVRRRGQEARLRCSPMKGHSHVYWYRQLPEEGLKFMVYLQKENIIDESGMPKERFSAEFPKEGPSILRIQQVVRGDSAAYFCASSDRVGSGYTFGSGTRLTVV.

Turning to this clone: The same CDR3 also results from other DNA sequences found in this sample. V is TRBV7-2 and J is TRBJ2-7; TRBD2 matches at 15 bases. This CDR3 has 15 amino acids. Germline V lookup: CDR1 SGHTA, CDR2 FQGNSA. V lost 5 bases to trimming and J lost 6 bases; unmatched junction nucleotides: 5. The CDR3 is CASSPRTSGRGEQYF. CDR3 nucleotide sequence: TGTGCCAGCAGCCCAAGGACTAGCGGGAGGGGCGAGCAGTACTTC.

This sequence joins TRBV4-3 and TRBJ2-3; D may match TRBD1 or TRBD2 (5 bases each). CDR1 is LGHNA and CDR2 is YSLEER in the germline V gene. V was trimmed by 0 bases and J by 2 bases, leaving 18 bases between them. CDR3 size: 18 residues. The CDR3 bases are TGCGCCAGCAGCCAAGAAGGTTTGAGGGGCGGGTACACAGATACGCAGTATTTT. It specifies CASSQEGLRGGYTDTQYF.

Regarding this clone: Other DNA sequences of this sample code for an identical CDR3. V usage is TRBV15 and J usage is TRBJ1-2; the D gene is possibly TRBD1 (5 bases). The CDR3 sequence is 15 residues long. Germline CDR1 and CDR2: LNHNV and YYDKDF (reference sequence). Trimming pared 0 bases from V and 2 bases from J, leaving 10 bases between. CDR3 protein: CATSRDRSGNYGYTF. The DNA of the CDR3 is TGTGCCACCAGCAGAGATCGTTCAGGGAACTATGGCTACACCTTC.

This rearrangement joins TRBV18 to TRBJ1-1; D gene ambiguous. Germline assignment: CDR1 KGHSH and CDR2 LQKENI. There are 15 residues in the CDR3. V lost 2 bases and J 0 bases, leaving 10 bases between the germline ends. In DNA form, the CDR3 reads TGTGCCAGCTCACCAGTGGCAGATCTGAACACTGAAGCTTTCTTT. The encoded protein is CASSPVADLNTEAFF.

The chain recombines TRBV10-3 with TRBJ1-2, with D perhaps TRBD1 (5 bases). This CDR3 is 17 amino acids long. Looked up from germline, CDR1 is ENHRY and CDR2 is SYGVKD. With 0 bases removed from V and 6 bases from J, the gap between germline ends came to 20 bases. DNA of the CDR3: TGTGCCATCAGTGAGTCGATCGGGTCTGGGACGGCGCATGGCTACACCTTC. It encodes CAISESIGSGTAHGYTF.

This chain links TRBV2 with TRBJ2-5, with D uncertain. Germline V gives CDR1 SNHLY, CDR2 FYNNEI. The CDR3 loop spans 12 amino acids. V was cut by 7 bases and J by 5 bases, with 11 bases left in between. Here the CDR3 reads CASMRQRETQYF. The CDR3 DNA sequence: TGTGCCAGCATGAGACAACGGGAGACCCAGTACTTC.

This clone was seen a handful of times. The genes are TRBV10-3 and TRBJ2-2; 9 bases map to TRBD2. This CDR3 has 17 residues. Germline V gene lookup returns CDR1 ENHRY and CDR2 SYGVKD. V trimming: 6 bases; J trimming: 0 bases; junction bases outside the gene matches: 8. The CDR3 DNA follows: TGTGCCATCAGCCGAGCGGGAGGATGGTCGAACACCGGGGAGCTGTTTTTT. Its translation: CAISRAGGWSNTGELFF.

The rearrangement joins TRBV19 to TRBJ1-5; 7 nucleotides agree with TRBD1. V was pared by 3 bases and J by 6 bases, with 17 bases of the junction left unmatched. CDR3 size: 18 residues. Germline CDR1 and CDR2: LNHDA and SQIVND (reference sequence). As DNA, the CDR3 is TGTGCCAGTAGTATGACGGGCTTGGCACAGGGGTGGGTTCAGCCCCAGCATTTT. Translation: CASSMTGLAQGWVQPQHF.

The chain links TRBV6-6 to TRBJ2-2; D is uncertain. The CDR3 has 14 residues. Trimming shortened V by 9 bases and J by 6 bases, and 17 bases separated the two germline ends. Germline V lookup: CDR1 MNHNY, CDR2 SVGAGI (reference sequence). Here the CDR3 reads CASMPAGYAGELFF. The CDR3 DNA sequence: TGTGCCAGTATGCCCGCTGGTTATGCCGGGGAGCTGTTTTTT.